The TCR beta chain described here comes from a study of blood T cell repertoires in COVID-19 (TCRdb year 2020). Context from the whole study: The collaborator samples originated in the United States, Italy and Spain and spanned the acute and convalescent phases of COVID-19. Subjects who had been exposed to COVID-19, were actively infected with it, or had recovered from it provided the deeply sampled blood TCRbeta repertoires that made up the dataset. The prospective study material was composed of cDNA or gDNA derived from T cells, B-cell-depleted T cells, or PBMCs. A de-identified subject ID, COVID-19 status, age in years and sex were almost always included in the sample metadata. Where available, HLA class I and class II types were obtained from metadata supplied by the sample provider rather than from assay-based typing. Samples came from the ongoing ImmuneRACE study (first 160 participants) plus 1,254 subjects from 6 global collaborators. The repertoires were released in a freely available public database meant as a resource for research on the immune response to SARS-CoV-2.

TCRbeta CDR3 regions were amplified from genomic DNA by means of the immunoSEQ Assay, a bias-controlled multiplex PCR. Under the source paper's analysis protocol: Within the assay, amplification of reference gene primers was used to estimate how many nucleated cells each sample contained. To quantify the absolute abundance of each unique TCRbeta CDR3 rearrangement, sequence reads were collapsed and filtered. For each sample, productive Simpson clonality was calculated as the square root of Simpson's diversity index over productive rearrangements. This immuneACCESS table, as held by TCRdb, lists in-frame sequences with V and J called but not all clones. Of the missing ones, under half trace to an unresolved V gene in checked studies; the others have no known cause. V and J calls and clone size are given by that table; D and trimming were obtained from the DNA. This sample has roughly 260,000 clones in its table, and 65% to 90% of those were observed once. Approximately 4.5% of the sample belongs to the ten largest clones.

For CDR1 and CDR2, the germline V gene lists SGHRS and YFSETQ. Taken from cysteine to phenylalanine, the CDR3 has 15 residues. This entry keeps only the CDR3 DNA: 45 bases, framed from base 1. Trimming takes 0 bases off V and 6 bases off J; junction bases not matched to a gene: 6. Broad study findings and their caveats: The quantity of clinical and demographic metadata differed by source and by participant and was supplied without curation.

Each collaborating institution followed its own protocols to collect whole blood in K2EDTA tubes. For TCRbeta analysis, collaborators shipped samples as frozen whole blood, isolated PBMCs, or DNA extracted from either of those sample types. This clone was recorded once. Its antigen is still unknown. No clone much larger than this one lies a single base away; base qualities are absent. The sequenced material came from peripheral blood. This chain joins TRBV5-1 to TRBJ2-3; 8 bases in the junction line up with TRBD1. The receptor comes from a woman aged 65 to 85 with acute or convalescent COVID-19. The CDR3 protein is CASSLAQGASDTQYF. DNA sequence: TGCGCCAGCAGCTTGGCGCAGGGGGCGAGTGATACGCAGTATTTT. Outside the CDR3, residues come from the reference TRBV5-1 and TRBJ2-3 proteins, so the full variable domain is: KAGVTQTPRYLIKTRGQQVTLSCSPISGHRSVSWYQQTPGQGLQFLFEYFSETQRNKGNFPGRFSGRQFSNSRSEMNVSTLELGDSALYLCASSLAQGASDTQYFGPGTRLTVL.